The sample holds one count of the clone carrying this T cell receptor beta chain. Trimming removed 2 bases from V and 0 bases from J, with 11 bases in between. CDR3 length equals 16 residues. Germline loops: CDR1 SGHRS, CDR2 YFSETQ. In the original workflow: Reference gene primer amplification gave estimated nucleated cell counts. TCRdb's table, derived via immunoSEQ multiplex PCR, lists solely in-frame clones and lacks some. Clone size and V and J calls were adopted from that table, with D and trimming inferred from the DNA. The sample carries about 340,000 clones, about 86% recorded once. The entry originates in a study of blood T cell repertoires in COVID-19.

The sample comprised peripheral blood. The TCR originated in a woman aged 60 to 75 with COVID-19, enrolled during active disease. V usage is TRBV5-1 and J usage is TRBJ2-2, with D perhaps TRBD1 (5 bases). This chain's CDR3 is CASSFPQGPNTGELFF. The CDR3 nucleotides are TGCGCCAGCAGCTTTCCCCAGGGCCCGAACACCGGGGAGCTGTTTTTT.